This T cell receptor (beta chain) was recorded in a study of blood T cell repertoires in COVID-19. Study-level information: Samples came from the United States, Italy and Spain, spanning acute and convalescent COVID-19.

The CDR3 has 13 amino acids. CDR1 is KGHSH, CDR2 LQKENI, per germline. The V gene lost 4 bases and the J gene lost 7 bases, with 11 bases spanning the gap. Produced via immunoSEQ multiplex PCR; TCRdb's table is partial and in-frame only. The table lists more than 35,000 clones, 87% of them singletons. The clonotype was recovered from a man aged 60-69 years with acute or convalescent COVID-19. This chain joins TRBV18 and TRBJ1-5; D remains ambiguous. Sequencing was performed on peripheral blood. The CDR3 nucleotides read TGTGCCAGCTCACAGGGAGTTGAGCAGCCCCAGCATTTT. Protein: CASSQGVEQPQHF.